This TCR beta chain was recovered during a study of T-cell memory formation after mild COVID-19. Study-level points and caveats: Some responding clones appeared in pre-infection memory, suggesting cross-reactive memory joined. Largely, contracting CD4+ clones fell within CM and EM, and contracting CD8+ clones within EMRA.

The CDR3 is 16 residues long. The V gene lost 4 bases and the J gene lost 1 base, with 16 bases spanning the gap. The germline CDR1 and CDR2 sequences are LGHDT and YNNKEL (reference sequence). TCRdb ran MiXCR on the 5' RACE reads and lists one entry per CDR3 protein. There are approximately 560,000 distinct CDR3 sequences in the sample; 17% occur only once, and around 8.1% lies in the top ten. This clonotype was seen a handful of times. Its target is unknown. Sequencing input: PBMCs or a T cell subset sorted from them (not recorded which). The clonotype originates from an adult woman who had mild COVID-19 (a few samples of this study predate the infection). Cell type and time point are not known. The rearrangement links TRBV3-1 to TRBJ1-1; maybe TRBD1 (5 bases). The CDR3: CASSPKGTLSNTEAFF. The DNA for the CDR3 is TGTGCCAGCAGCCCGAAGGGGACGCTTTCGAACACTGAAGCTTTCTTT.